The 32 T cell receptor beta chains in this list originate from one sample, sequenced in a study of tumor and adjacent non-tumor tissue in lung cancer. The library came from three nested PCR rounds adapted from ARM-PCR protocols. Via MiXCR, TCRdb re-called the multiplex PCR reads, giving one row per CDR3 protein. The sample contains over 130,000 distinct CDR3 sequences, around two thirds of which appear only once. RNA was extracted from bulk tissue without any cell sorting. The sequenced sample consisted of lung tumor tissue. Receptors were obtained from a man aged 55 to 70 with small cell lung cancer.

In its sample, this clonotype was seen once. A much more abundant neighbour one base away suggests this may be a read error. The rearrangement links TRBV28 to TRBJ1-2; maybe TRBD1 (5 bases). The CDR3 length is 14 residues. Germline V gene lookup returns CDR1 MDHEN and CDR2 SYDVKM. Deletions cut 5 bases from V and 6 bases from J, with 16 bases between. The chain's CDR3 is CASSVTWGMDGYTF. The CDR3 DNA is TGTGCCAGCAGTGTGACATGGGGCATGGATGGCTACACCTTC.

The genes are TRBV28 and TRBJ1-1; D remains unclear. In germline, CDR1 is MDHEN, CDR2 SYDVKM. Trimming shortened V by 6 bases and J by 1 base, and 15 bases separated the two germline ends. This CDR3 is built from 15 residues. The chain's CDR3 is CASRPTGITNTEAFF. DNA of the CDR3: TGTGCCAGCAGGCCTACCGGGATAACGAACACTGAAGCTTTCTTT.

The chain employs TRBV11-2 and TRBJ2-2, with D perhaps assigned TRBD1 or TRBD2 (5 bases each). V lost 1 base to trimming and J lost 13 bases, with 13 bases between them. This CDR3 is 13 amino acids long. Germline V gene lookup returns CDR1 SGHAT and CDR2 FQNNGV. DNA for the CDR3: TGTGCCAGCAGCTTAGGGGTGGCCGGGACGCTGTTTTTT. Encoded protein: CASSLGVAGTLFF. Combining the CDR3 with reference TRBV11-2 and TRBJ2-2 gives the whole variable domain EAGVAQSPRYKIIEKRQSVAFWCNPISGHATLYWYQQILGQGPKLLIQFQNNGVVDDSQLPKDRFSAERLKGVDSTLKIQPAKLEDSAVYLCASSLGVAGTLFFGEGSRLTVL.

Remarks on this clonotype: The junction departs from germline at one end; a sequencing error may be responsible. This rearrangement joins TRBV6-5 to TRBJ1-1; TRBD1 matches at 7 bases. CDR1 and CDR2 from the germline V gene are MNHEY and SVGAGI. The CDR3 is 15 residues long. The DNA for the CDR3 is TGTGTCAGCACTGTCACAGGGGTGGCTAACACTGAAGCTTTCTTT. As protein: CVSTVTGVANTEAFF.

Remarks on this clonotype: The junction departs from germline at one end; a sequencing error may be responsible. The chain links TRBV7-9 to TRBJ1-2; D unclear. This CDR3 has 14 amino acids. The V gene's germline CDR1 is SEHNR and CDR2 FQNEAQ (reference sequence). This CDR3 reads CVSSPPWKAYGYTF. In DNA form, the CDR3 reads TGTGTCAGCAGCCCACCCTGGAAGGCCTATGGCTACACCTTC.

This clonotype was counted between two and nine times. The chain couples TRBV20-1 to TRBJ2-1, with TRBD2 matching 11 bases. This CDR3 contains 17 residues. Unmatched junction bases numbered 6, after V lost 1 base and J lost 1 base. CDR1 DFQATT and CDR2 SNEGSKA come from the germline V gene (reference sequence). The CDR3 region has the DNA TGCAGTGCTAGAGTACTAGCGGGAGAAGGTTCCTACAATGAGCAGTTCTTC. This sequence encodes CSARVLAGEGSYNEQFF.

The V gene is TRBV28, the J gene TRBJ1-1, with D maybe TRBD1 (5 bases). With 6 bases removed from V and 2 bases from J, the gap between germline ends came to 16 bases. Per germline, CDR1 MDHEN and CDR2 SYDVKM. CDR3 length: 15 residues. The CDR3 reads CASRVGGALNTEAFF. The CDR3 coding sequence is TGTGCCAGCAGGGTAGGAGGGGCGCTTAACACTGAAGCTTTCTTT.

The chain is built from TRBV29-1 and TRBJ2-4; 8 bases agree with TRBD1. V gave up 4 bases and J gave up 7 bases; unmatched junction bases: 9. The CDR3 totals 14 residues. The germline V gene encodes CDR1 SQVTM and CDR2 ANQGSEA. The CDR3 nucleotides are TGCAGCGTTGGGAGGACAGGGAGTGCGAACATTCAGTACTTC. Translating it yields CSVGRTGSANIQYF.

This clonotype turned up a few times. The chain combines TRBV7-2 with TRBJ1-3, with D unresolved. V lost 5 bases to trimming and J lost 1 base, with 15 bases between them. The length of the CDR3 is 16 residues. The germline V gene encodes CDR1 SGHTA and CDR2 FQGNSA. DNA for the CDR3: TGTGCCAGCAGCCTCAATCAAATTTCGTCTGGAAACACCATATATTTT. It yields the protein CASSLNQISSGNTIYF.

Remarks on this clonotype: This likely comes from a read error, as the CDR3 has no conserved phenylalanine or tryptophan at its end. The gene calls are TRBV11-2 and TRBJ2-1, with TRBD1 matching 9 bases. Germline V gene data show CDR1 as SGHAT and CDR2 as FQNNGV. This CDR3 spans 15 amino acids. The CDR3 reads CASTTGGLLSNEQFL. CDR3 nucleotide sequence: TGTGCCAGCACCACAGGGGGCCTTCTCTCCAATGAACAGTTCCTC.

In regard to this clonotype: This likely comes from a read error, as the CDR3 has no conserved phenylalanine or tryptophan at its end. The chain links TRBV6-2 or TRBV6-3 to TRBJ2-1; D not resolved. Germline CDR1 is MNHEY and CDR2 is SVGEGT. The CDR3 is 13 residues long. The CDR3 nucleotides read TGTGCTAGCAGTACCTGTCCTAACAATGAGCAGTTCCTC. It yields the protein CASSTCPNNEQFL.

As for this clonotype: A read error may produce the germline difference seen at one junction end. The gene calls are TRBV6-5 and TRBJ2-3, with a weak D call TRBD2 (5 bases). The CDR3 is 13 residues long. CDR1 and CDR2 (germline): MNHEY, SVGAGI. This CDR3 is CAGSFGDTDTQYF. For the CDR3, the DNA is TGTGCCGGCAGTTTCGGGGACACAGATACGCAGTATTTT.

On this clonotype itself: This sequence may be a read error, since a much larger clone differs from it by one base. This chain uses TRBV6-2 or TRBV6-3 with TRBJ1-1, with a tentative D call TRBD1 (6 bases). Germline CDR1 MNHEY, CDR2 SVGEGT. The CDR3 consists of 19 residues. The CDR3 bases are TGTGCCAACAGTTACTCAGCATTCAGGGGCGAGAAGGGGAACACTGAAGCTTTCTTT. This gives the protein CANSYSAFRGEKGNTEAFF.

As for this clonotype: A clone one base away is much larger, so this may be a read error. The conserved closing phenylalanine or tryptophan is absent in this CDR3, likely reflecting a read error. This chain connects TRBV12-3 or TRBV12-4 to TRBJ2-6; 8 positions agree with TRBD1. The CDR3 runs to 16 residues. The V gene end was trimmed by 6 bases and the J gene end by 2 bases; junction bases not matched to a gene: 6. CDR3 DNA: TGTGCCAGCAGCCAAGTACAGGGGGCTGGGGCCAACGTCCTGACTTCC. Translated, it gives CASSQVQGAGANVLTS.

The CDR3 DNA is TGCAGTGCTAGAGCTAGGCCAGCAGGGTCACCCCTCCACTTT. Amino acid sequence: CSARARPAGSPLHF. V gene TRBV20-1 combines with J gene TRBJ1-6; D perhaps matches TRBD1 (5 bases). Trimming removed 1 base at V and 10 bases at J, with 14 bases between. CDR1 is DFQATT and CDR2 is SNEGSKA in the germline V gene (reference sequence). The CDR3 totals 14 residues.

About this clonotype itself: Since a much larger clone is just one base distant, this may be a read error. The J gene is TRBJ2-3, the V gene TRBV12-1; the table's D gene call, TRBD1, was not cross checked with the DNA. TRBV12-1 is termed a pseudogene. The CDR3 has 18 residues. The CDR3 nucleotides are TGTGCCAGCAGCTTTGCCCAGTCAGGGTATCGTCTCACAGATACGCAGTATTTT. Translation gives CASSFAQSGYRLTDTQYF.

This clonotype was seen repeatedly, ten times or more. The chain carries TRBV28 and TRBJ2-3; D is undetermined. The CDR3 length is 13 residues. Germline V gene lookup returns CDR1 MDHEN and CDR2 SYDVKM. V was shortened by 7 bases and J by 0 bases, with 8 bases between the two germline ends. CDR3 bases: TGTGCCAGCACTATCCCAAGCACAGATACGCAGTATTTT. Translating it yields CASTIPSTDTQYF.

This clonotype has just one count. The chain is built from TRBV11-2 and TRBJ1-4, with D possibly being TRBD1 (5 bases). V dropped 8 bases and J dropped 11 bases, with 24 bases sitting between them. The germline gives CDR1 SGHAT, CDR2 FQNNGV. This CDR3 is 15 amino acids long. DNA for the CDR3: TGTGCCAGCCGCTCTCAGTCGGACACGCGGAGGAAACTGTTTTTT. It codes for CASRSQSDTRRKLFF. The full variable domain, its missing parts supplied by reference TRBV11-2 and TRBJ1-4, is EAGVAQSPRYKIIEKRQSVAFWCNPISGHATLYWYQQILGQGPKLLIQFQNNGVVDDSQLPKDRFSAERLKGVDSTLKIQPAKLEDSAVYLCASRSQSDTRRKLFFGSGTQLSVL.

In regard to this clonotype: Here the CDR3 omits its conserved ending phenylalanine or tryptophan, so a read error is the likely source. This rearrangement joins TRBV11-3 to TRBJ2-1; D is perhaps TRBD1 (5 bases). V lost 6 bases to trimming and J lost 7 bases, with 22 bases between them. CDR3 length: 16 amino acids. Per germline, CDR1 SGHNT and CDR2 YENEEA. CDR3 bases: TGTGCCAGCAGGCTCCGGTGGGGCCAGCCGGTAAATGAGCAGTTCTTA. Protein: CASRLRWGQPVNEQFL.

This clonotype was recorded a few times. This chain connects TRBV12-3 or TRBV12-4 to TRBJ2-5; D possibly corresponds to TRBD2 (5 bases). CDR3 length equals 17 residues. V dropped 2 bases and J dropped 3 bases, with 19 bases sitting between them. The CDR3 DNA reads TGTGCCAGCAGTTTAAAAGGAGGAGATAGTAGTAAAGAGACCCAGTACTTC. Protein product: CASSLKGGDSSKETQYF.

The chain recombines TRBV20-1 with TRBJ2-3, with D perhaps TRBD1 (5 bases). Germline CDR1 is DFQATT and CDR2 is SNEGSKA (reference sequence). Trimming removed 5 bases at V and 4 bases at J, with 10 bases between. The CDR3 length is 12 residues. CDR3 bases: TGCAGTGCTCGCAGGGCAGCAGATACGCAGTATTTT. Protein: CSARRAADTQYF.

The chain recombines TRBV5-1 with TRBJ2-5; no clear D gene. Germline V gene lookup returns CDR1 SGHRS and CDR2 YFSETQ. Trimming removed 0 bases at V and 1 base at J, with 16 bases between. The CDR3 sequence is 17 residues long. The CDR3 sequence is CASSLGYGGTVQETQYF. As DNA, the CDR3 is TGCGCCAGCAGCTTGGGTTATGGCGGCACCGTCCAAGAGACCCAGTACTTC.

As concerns this clonotype: This may stem from a read error, because a much larger clone lies one nucleotide away. This chain uses TRBV5-1 with TRBJ2-3, with unresolved D. Germline V gene sequence: CDR1 SGHRS, CDR2 YFSETQ. The CDR3 is 14 residues long. CDR3 residues: CPSNDPATADTQYF. The CDR3 DNA reads as TGCCCCAGCAACGACCCAGCTACTGCAGATACGCAGTATTTT.

The CDR3 loop reads CSARPSPPAALGTSGVTYNEQFF. CDR3 DNA: TGCAGTGCTAGACCCTCCCCCCCCGCCGCCCTGGGGACTAGCGGGGTGACCTACAATGAGCAGTTCTTC. The chain combines TRBV20-1 with TRBJ2-1; TRBD2 agrees at 13 bases. Germline values: CDR1 DFQATT, CDR2 SNEGSKA (reference sequence). Trimming at V came to 2 bases and at J to 2 bases, leaving 24 bases not matched to a gene. This CDR3 comprises 23 residues.

With regard to this clonotype: One junction end disagrees with the germline gene, perhaps due to a read error. This chain joins TRBV11-2 and TRBJ1-5; D gene uncertain. The CDR3 length is 13 residues. The germline V gene has CDR1 SGHAT and CDR2 FQNNGV. CDR3 region: CVSSLVEDQPQHF. DNA of the CDR3: TGTGTCAGCAGCTTAGTGGAGGATCAGCCCCAGCATTTT.

This clonotype came up once. An end of the junction differs from the germline gene, which may be a read error. The chain is built from TRBV20-1 and TRBJ1-1; D gene ambiguous. CDR1 and CDR2 (germline): DFQATT, SNEGSKA (reference sequence). CDR3 size: 14 residues. CDR3 loop: CSARDQNLNTVAFF. Written as DNA, the CDR3 is TGTAGTGCTAGAGATCAAAACTTGAACACTGTAGCTTTCTTT.

Comment on this clonotype: The germline gene is not matched at one end of the junction; a read error may be the cause. The chain carries TRBV5-5 and TRBJ2-2; the D gene is possibly TRBD1 (7 bases). CDR1 and CDR2 from the germline V gene are SGHKS and YYEKEE (reference sequence). The CDR3 has 13 residues. CDR3 amino acids: CASRAGGTGELLF. As DNA, the CDR3 is TGTGCCAGCAGGGCAGGGGGGACTGGGGAGCTGCTTTTT.

A remark on this clonotype: One base away lies a much larger clone, so this may be a sequencing read error. This chain joins TRBV5-4 and TRBJ1-1; the D is unclear. Trimming left V 0 bases short and J 8 bases short, with 14 bases between. The CDR3 has 14 residues. Germline loops: CDR1 SGHNT, CDR2 YYREEE (reference sequence). CDR3: CASSLGGSVKEAFF. The DNA for the CDR3 is TGTGCCAGCAGCTTGGGTGGGTCGGTTAAAGAAGCTTTCTTT.

Details on this clonotype: It may be a read error: a sequence one base away is much more abundant. This CDR3 is CASRRQLARETQYF. As DNA, the CDR3 is TGTGCCAGCAGGCGACAGCTAGCCCGGGAGACCCAGTACTTC. V is TRBV6-5 and J is TRBJ2-5, with D possibly called TRBD1 or TRBD2 (5 bases each). The V gene lost 6 bases and the J gene lost 5 bases, with 16 bases spanning the gap. Germline V gives CDR1 MNHEY, CDR2 SVGAGI. The CDR3 has 14 amino acids.

Concerning this clonotype: A much larger clone sits a single nucleotide away, making a read error possible. The chain combines TRBV20-1 with TRBJ2-7, with D possibly matching TRBD2 (7 bases). Germline V lookup: CDR1 DFQATT, CDR2 SNEGSKA (reference sequence). CDR3 length: 15 residues. This CDR3 reads CSVRDREGGLAEQYF. In DNA, the CDR3 is TGCAGTGTTAGAGATCGCGAGGGGGGGTTGGCTGAGCAGTACTTC.

The CDR3 is CSGLAGSRETQYF. CDR3 nucleotide sequence: TGCAGTGGCCTAGCGGGATCTAGAGAGACCCAGTACTTC. The chain recombines TRBV20-1 with TRBJ2-5, with 9 nucleotides matching TRBD2. J gave up 4 bases and V 7 bases, and 7 bases lay outside the gene matches. Germline values: CDR1 DFQATT, CDR2 SNEGSKA (reference sequence). The CDR3 totals 13 residues.

Details on this clonotype: Its ends do not fully match the called genes, so a read error is possible. The chain uses TRBV7-9 and TRBJ1-2, with 8 nucleotides matching TRBD1. Looked up from germline, CDR1 is SEHNR and CDR2 is FQNEAQ (reference sequence). The CDR3 loop spans 14 amino acids. DNA of the CDR3: TGTGCCAGCAGCCCCCAGGGGGCGGACTATGACTACACCTTC. Its protein is CASSPQGADYDYTF.